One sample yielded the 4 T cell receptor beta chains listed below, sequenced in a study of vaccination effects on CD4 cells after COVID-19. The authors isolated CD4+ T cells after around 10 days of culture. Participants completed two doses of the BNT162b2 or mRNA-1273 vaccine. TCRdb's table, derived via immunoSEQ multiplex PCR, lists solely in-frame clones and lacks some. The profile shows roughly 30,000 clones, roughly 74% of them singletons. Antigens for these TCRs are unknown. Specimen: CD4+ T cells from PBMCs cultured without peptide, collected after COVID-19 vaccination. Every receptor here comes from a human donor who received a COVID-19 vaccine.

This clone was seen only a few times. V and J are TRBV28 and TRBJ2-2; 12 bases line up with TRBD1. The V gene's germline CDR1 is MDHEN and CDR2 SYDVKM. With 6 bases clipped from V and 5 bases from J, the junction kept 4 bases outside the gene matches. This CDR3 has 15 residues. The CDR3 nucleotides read TGTGCCAGCAGCCGGGGACAGGGGGCAACCGGGGAGCTGTTTTTT. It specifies CASSRGQGATGELFF.

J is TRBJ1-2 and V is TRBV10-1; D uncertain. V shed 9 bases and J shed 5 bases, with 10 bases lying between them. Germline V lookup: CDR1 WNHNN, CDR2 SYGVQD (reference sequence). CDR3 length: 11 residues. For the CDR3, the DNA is TGCGCCAGACTCTGGACTTATGGCTACACCTTC. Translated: CARLWTYGYTF.

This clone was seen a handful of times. CDR3 amino acids: CASSQGAGAVSYEQYF. As DNA, the CDR3 is TGCGCCAGCAGCCAAGGAGCAGGGGCCGTCTCCTACGAGCAGTACTTC. The gene calls are TRBV4-3 and TRBJ2-7, with a weak D call TRBD1 (6 bases). V lost 1 base and J 0 bases, leaving 13 bases between the germline ends. CDR1 is LGHNA and CDR2 is YSLEER in the germline V gene. There are 16 residues in the CDR3.

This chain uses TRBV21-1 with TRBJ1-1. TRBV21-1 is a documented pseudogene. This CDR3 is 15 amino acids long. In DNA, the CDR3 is TGTGCCAGCAGCAAACCGGGGGGCGAGGACACTGAAGCTTTCTTT. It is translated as CASSKPGGEDTEAFF.